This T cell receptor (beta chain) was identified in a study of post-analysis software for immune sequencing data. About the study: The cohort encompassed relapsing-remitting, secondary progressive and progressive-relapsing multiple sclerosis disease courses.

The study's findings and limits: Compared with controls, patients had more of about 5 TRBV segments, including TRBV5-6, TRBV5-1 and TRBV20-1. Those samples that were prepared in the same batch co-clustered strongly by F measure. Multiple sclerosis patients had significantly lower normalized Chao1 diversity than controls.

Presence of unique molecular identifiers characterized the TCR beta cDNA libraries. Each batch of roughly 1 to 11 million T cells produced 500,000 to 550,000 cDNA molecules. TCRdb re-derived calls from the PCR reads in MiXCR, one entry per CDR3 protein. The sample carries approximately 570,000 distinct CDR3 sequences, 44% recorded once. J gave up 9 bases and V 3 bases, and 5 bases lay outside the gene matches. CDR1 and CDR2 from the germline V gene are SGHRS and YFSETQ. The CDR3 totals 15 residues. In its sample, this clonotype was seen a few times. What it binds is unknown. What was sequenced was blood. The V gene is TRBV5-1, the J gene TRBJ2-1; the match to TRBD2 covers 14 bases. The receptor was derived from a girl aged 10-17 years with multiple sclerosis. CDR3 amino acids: CASSSGTSGSGEQFF. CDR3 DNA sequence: TGCGCCAGCAGCTCGGGGACTAGCGGGAGTGGTGAGCAGTTCTTC.